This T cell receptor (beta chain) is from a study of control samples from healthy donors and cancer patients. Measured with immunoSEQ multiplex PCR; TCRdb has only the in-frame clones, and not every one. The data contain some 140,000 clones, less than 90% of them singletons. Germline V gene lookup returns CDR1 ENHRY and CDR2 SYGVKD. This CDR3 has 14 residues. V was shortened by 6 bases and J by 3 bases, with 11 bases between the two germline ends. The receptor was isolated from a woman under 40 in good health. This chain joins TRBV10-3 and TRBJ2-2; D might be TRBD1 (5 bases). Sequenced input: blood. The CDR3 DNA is TGTGCCATCAGCAGTGACAGATACACCGGGGAGCTGTTTTTT. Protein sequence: CAISSDRYTGELFF.